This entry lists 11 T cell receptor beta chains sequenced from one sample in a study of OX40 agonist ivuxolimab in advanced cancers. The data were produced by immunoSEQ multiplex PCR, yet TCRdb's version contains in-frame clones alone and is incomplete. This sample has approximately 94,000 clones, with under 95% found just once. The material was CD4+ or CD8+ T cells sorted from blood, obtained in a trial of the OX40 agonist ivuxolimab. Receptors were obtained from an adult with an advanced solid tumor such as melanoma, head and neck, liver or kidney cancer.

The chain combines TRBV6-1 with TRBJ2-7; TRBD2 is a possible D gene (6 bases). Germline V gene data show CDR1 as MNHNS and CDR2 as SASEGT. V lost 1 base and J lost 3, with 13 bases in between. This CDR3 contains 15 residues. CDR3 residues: CASSEGVAASYEQYF. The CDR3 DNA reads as TGTGCCAGCAGTGAAGGGGTAGCGGCAAGCTACGAGCAGTACTTC.

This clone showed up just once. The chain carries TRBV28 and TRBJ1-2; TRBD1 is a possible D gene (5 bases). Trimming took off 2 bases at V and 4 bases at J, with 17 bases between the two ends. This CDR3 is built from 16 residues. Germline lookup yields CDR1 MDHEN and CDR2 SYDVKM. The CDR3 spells CASSLGQAQGVYGYTF. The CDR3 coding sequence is TGTGCCAGCAGTTTAGGGCAGGCCCAAGGGGTCTATGGCTACACCTTC.

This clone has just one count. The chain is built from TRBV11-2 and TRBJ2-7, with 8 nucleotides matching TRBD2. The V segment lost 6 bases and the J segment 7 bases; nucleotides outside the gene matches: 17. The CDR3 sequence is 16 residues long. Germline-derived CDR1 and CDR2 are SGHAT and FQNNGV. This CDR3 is CASSPPSGRASGEQYF. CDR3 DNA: TGTGCCAGCAGTCCCCCCTCCGGGAGGGCTTCTGGGGAGCAGTACTTC. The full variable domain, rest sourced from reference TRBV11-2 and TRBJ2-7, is EAGVAQSPRYKIIEKRQSVAFWCNPISGHATLYWYQQILGQGPKLLIQFQNNGVVDDSQLPKDRFSAERLKGVDSTLKIQPAKLEDSAVYLCASSPPSGRASGEQYFGPGTRLTVT.

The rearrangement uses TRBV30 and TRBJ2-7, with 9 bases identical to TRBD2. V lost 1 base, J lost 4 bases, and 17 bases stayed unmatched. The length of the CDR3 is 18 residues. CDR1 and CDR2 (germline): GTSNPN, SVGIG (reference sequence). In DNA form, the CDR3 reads TGTGCCTGGAGTGAGGCGGCGGGAGGGCCCTCGTTTACGTACGAGCAGTACTTC. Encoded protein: CAWSEAAGGPSFTYEQYF.

CDR3 bases: TGCAGCGCCCGGACATCTAATGAAAAACTGTTTTTT. Its protein is CSARTSNEKLFF. The chain is built from TRBV29-1 and TRBJ1-4; TRBD1 is a possible D gene (5 bases). V lost 7 bases and J 3 bases, leaving 9 bases between the germline ends. CDR3 size: 12 residues. Germline V gene lookup returns CDR1 SQVTM and CDR2 ANQGSEA.

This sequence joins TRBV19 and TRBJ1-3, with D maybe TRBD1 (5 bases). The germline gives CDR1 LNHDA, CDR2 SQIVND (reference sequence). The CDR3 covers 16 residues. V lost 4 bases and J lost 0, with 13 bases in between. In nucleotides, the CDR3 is TGTGCCAGTAGTAATACAGGTTACTCCTCTGGAAACACCATATATTTT. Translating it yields CASSNTGYSSGNTIYF.

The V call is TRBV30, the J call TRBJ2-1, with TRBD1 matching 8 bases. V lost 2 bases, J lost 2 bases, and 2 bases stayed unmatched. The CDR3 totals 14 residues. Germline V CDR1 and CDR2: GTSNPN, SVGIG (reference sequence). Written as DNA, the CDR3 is TGTGCCTGGAGTACAGGGGGGCCCTACAATGAGCAGTTCTTC. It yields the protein CAWSTGGPYNEQFF.

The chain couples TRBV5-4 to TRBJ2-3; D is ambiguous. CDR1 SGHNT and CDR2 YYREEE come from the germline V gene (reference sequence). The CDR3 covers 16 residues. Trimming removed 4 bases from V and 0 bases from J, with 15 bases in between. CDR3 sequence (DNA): TGTGCCAGCAGCCCCGAGTTGAGAACCAGCACAGATACGCAGTATTTT. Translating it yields CASSPELRTSTDTQYF. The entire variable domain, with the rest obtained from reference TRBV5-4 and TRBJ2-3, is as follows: ETGVTQSPTHLIKTRGQQVTLRCSSQSGHNTVSWYQQALGQGPQFIFQYYREEENGRGNFPPRFSGLQFPNYSSELNVNALELDDSALYLCASSPELRTSTDTQYFGPGTRLTVL.

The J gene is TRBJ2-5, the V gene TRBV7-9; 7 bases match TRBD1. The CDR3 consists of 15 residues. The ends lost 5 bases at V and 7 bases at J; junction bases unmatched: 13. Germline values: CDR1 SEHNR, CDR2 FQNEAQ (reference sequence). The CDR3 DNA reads TGTGCCAGCAGCCGAGGACAGGCACCCCCAGGGACCCAGTACTTC. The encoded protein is CASSRGQAPPGTQYF.

CDR3 in amino acids: CASSPQGAGANVLTF. The CDR3, as DNA: TGTGCCAGCAGCCCACAGGGGGCTGGGGCCAACGTCCTGACTTTC. The chain joins TRBV7-3 to TRBJ2-6; 8 bases fit TRBD1. The CDR3 is 15 residues long. Per germline, CDR1 SGHTA and CDR2 FQGTGA. Trimming at V came to 5 bases and at J to 2 bases, leaving 2 bases not matched to a gene.

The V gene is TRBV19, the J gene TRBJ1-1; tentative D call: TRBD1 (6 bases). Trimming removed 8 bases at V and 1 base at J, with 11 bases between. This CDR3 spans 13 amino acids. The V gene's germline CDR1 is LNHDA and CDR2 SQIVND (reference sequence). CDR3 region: CASGSQGNTEAFF. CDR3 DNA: TGTGCCAGTGGATCACAGGGGAACACTGAAGCTTTCTTT. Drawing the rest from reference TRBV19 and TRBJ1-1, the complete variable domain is DGGITQSPKYLFRKEGQNVTLSCEQNLNHDAMYWYRQDPGQGLRLIYYSQIVNDFQKGDIAEGYSVSREKKESFPLTVTSAQKNPTAFYLCASGSQGNTEAFFGQGTRLTVV.